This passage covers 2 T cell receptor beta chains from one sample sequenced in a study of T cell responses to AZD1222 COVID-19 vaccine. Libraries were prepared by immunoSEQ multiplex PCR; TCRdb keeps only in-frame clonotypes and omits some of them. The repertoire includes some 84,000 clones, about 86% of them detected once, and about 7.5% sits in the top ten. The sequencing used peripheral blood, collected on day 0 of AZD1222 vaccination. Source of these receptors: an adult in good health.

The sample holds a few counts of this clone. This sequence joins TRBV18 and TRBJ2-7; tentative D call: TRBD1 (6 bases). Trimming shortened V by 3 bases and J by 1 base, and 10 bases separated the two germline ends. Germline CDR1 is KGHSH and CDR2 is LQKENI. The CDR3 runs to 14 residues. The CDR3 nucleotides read TGTGCCAGCTCACCGGACAGCAAATCCTACGAGCAGTACTTC. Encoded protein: CASSPDSKSYEQYF. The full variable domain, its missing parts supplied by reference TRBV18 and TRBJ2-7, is NAGVMQNPRHLVRRRGQEARLRCSPMKGHSHVYWYRQLPEEGLKFMVYLQKENIIDESGMPKERFSAEFPKEGPSILRIQQVVRGDSAAYFCASSPDSKSYEQYFGPGTRLTVT.

CDR3 in amino acids: CASRYALSGANVLTF. The CDR3 DNA follows: TGTGCCAGCAGATACGCCCTCTCTGGGGCCAACGTCCTGACTTTC. V and J are TRBV28 and TRBJ2-6; D remains unclear. Germline V lookup: CDR1 MDHEN, CDR2 SYDVKM. Trimming removed 6 bases from V and 0 bases from J, with 9 bases in between. The CDR3 is 15 amino acids.